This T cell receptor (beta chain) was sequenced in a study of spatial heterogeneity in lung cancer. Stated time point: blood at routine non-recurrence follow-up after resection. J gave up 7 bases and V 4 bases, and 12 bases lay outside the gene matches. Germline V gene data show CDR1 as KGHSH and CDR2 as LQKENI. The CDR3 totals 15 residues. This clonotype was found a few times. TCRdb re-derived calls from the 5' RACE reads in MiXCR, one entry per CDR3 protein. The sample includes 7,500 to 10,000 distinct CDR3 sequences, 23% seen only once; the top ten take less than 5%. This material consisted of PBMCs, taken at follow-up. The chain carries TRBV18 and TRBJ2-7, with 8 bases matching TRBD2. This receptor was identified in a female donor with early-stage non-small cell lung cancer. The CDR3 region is CASSRLTSVSEEQYF. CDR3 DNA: TGTGCCAGCTCACGACTGACTAGCGTGTCGGAAGAGCAGTACTTC. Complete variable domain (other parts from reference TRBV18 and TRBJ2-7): NAGVMQNPRHLVRRRGQEARLRCSPMKGHSHVYWYRQLPEEGLKFMVYLQKENIIDESGMPKERFSAEFPKEGPSILRIQQVVRGDSAAYFCASSRLTSVSEEQYFGPGTRLTVT.